These 3 T cell receptor beta chains were sequenced from one sample in a study of tumor-infiltrating lymphocytes in primary liver carcinoma. Total RNA (roughly 530 ng) served as template for TCR beta cDNA synthesis primed by a constant-region primer. Three nested multiplex PCR rounds of slightly modified ARM-PCR generated TCR beta libraries. In the first two PCR rounds, TRBV1-TRBV30 forward primers were paired with a C-beta reverse primer, and each round lasted roughly 9 cycles. TCRdb fed the multiplex PCR reads into MiXCR, producing one record per CDR3 protein. The repertoire holds roughly 330,000 distinct CDR3 sequences, with less than 65% as singletons. Germline DNA was extracted alongside blood RNA, which was obtained from unsorted whole blood. The sample was peripheral blood. The origin of the receptors is a man in his forties or fifties with primary liver carcinoma and hepatitis B virus infection.

This clonotype has a single count. A single base separates this from a much larger clone, so it may be a read error. The chain recombines TRBV4-1 with TRBJ2-5, with D maybe TRBD2 (7 bases). In germline, CDR1 is MGHRA, CDR2 YSYEKL. The CDR3 runs 17 residues. The CDR3: CASSQVLTAGHQEAQYF. The CDR3 coding sequence is TGCGCCAGCAGCCAAGTTTTGACAGCGGGACACCAAGAGGCCCAGTACTTC.

The V gene is TRBV11-2, the J gene TRBJ2-7, with D maybe TRBD1 (6 bases). Germline-derived CDR1 and CDR2 are SGHAT and FQNNGV. V was cut by 2 bases and J by 13 bases, with 15 bases left in between. The CDR3 length is 12 residues. The CDR3 nucleotides are TGTGCCAGCAGCTTACAGGGGTCCGAGTATTACTTC. Its protein product is CASSLQGSEYYF.

This clonotype was seen at least ten times. The chain has TRBV6-6 and TRBJ1-2, with D possibly TRBD1 on 6 matching bases. This CDR3 comprises 16 residues. From germline, CDR1 is MNHNY and CDR2 SVGAGI (reference sequence). Trimming removed 2 bases from V and 6 bases from J, with 19 bases in between. The CDR3 sequence is CASSYLGDTLGNGYTF. CDR3 sequence (DNA): TGTGCCAGCAGTTACCTTGGGGACACCCTTGGGAATGGCTACACCTTC.